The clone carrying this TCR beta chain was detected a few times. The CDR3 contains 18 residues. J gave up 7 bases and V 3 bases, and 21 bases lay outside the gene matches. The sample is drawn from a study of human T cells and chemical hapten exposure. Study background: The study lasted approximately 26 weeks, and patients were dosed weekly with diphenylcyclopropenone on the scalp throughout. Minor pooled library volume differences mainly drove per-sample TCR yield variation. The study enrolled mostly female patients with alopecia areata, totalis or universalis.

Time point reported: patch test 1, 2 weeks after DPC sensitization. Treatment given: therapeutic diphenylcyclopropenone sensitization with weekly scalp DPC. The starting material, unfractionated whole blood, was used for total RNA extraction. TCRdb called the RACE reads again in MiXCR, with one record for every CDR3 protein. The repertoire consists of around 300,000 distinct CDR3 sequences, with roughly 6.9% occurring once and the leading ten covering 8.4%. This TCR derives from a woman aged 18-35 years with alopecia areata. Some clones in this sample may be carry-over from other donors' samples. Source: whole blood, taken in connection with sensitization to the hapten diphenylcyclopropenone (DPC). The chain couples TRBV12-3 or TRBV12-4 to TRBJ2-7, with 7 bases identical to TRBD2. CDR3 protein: CASSLVPGGGGPGWEQYF. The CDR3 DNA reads TGTGCCAGCAGTTTGGTCCCCGGAGGCGGGGGTCCGGGGTGGGAGCAGTACTTC.